This T cell receptor beta chain was sequenced during a study of T cell responses to AZD1222 COVID-19 vaccine. A note on this clone: Its antigen is unknown.

Overall study findings and caveats: Most donors were white British and more were female, and clonal diversity was possibly underestimated. Targeting of unmutated variant regions was reportedly seen in nearly half of spike-specific TCRs.

Produced via immunoSEQ multiplex PCR; TCRdb's table is partial and in-frame only. The profile shows some 64,000 clones, about 90% of them singletons. The CDR3 sequence is 13 residues long. Between the trimmed V and J ends, which lost 6 bases and 3 bases, there was a span of 9 bases. In germline, CDR1 is SNHLY, CDR2 FYNNEI. This clonotype was obtained from an adult who received the MenACWY meningococcal vaccine as a control. The input for sequencing was peripheral blood, taken 28 days after the second dose of the MenACWY control vaccine. The J gene is TRBJ2-1, the V gene TRBV2; D gene ambiguous. The CDR3 sequence: CASSLIYYNEQFF. CDR3 in DNA: TGTGCCAGCAGCCTTATCTACTACAATGAGCAGTTCTTC.